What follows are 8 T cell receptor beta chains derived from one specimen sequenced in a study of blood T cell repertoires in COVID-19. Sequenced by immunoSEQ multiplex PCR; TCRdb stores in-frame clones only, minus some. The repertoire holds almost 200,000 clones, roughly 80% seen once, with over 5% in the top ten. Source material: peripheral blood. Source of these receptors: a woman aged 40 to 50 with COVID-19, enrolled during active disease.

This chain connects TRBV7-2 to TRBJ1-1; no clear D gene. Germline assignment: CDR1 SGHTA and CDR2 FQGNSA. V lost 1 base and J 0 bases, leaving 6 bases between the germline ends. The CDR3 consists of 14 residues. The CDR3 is CASSLVLVNTEAFF. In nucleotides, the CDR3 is TGTGCCAGCAGCTTAGTACTCGTGAACACTGAAGCTTTCTTT.

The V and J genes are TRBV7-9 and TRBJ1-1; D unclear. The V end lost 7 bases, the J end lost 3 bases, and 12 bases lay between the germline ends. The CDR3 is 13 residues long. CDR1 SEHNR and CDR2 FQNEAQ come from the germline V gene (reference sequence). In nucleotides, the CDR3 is TGTGCCAGCAACCTCCTTAGCGACACTGAAGCTTTCTTT. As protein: CASNLLSDTEAFF.

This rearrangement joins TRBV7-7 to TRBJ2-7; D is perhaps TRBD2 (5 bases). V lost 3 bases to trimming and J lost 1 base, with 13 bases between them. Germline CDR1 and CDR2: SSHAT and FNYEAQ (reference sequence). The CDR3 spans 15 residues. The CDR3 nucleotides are TGTGCCAGCAGCTTGAGCGGAGGCGGGTCCTACGAGCAGTACTTC. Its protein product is CASSLSGGGSYEQYF.

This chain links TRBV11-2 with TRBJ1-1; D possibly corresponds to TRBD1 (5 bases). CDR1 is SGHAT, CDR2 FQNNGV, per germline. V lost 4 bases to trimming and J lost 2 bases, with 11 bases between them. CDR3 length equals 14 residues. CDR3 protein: CASSSGWANTEAFF. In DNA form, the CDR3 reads TGTGCCAGCAGCTCAGGGTGGGCAAACACTGAAGCTTTCTTT.

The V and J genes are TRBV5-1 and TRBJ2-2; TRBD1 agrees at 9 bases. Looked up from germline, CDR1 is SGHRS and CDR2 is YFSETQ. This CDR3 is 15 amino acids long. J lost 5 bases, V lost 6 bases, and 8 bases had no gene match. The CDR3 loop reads CASITGQGATGELFF. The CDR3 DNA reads TGCGCCAGCATTACGGGACAGGGAGCGACCGGGGAGCTGTTTTTT.

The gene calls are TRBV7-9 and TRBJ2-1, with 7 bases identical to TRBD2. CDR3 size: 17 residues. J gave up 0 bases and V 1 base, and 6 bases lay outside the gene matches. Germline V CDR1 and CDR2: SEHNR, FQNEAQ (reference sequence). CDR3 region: CASSLGTTSVSYNEQFF. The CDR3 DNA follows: TGTGCCAGCAGCTTAGGGACTACTAGCGTCTCCTACAATGAGCAGTTCTTC. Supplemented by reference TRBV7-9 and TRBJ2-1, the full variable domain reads DTGVSQNPRHKITKRGQNVTFRCDPISEHNRLYWYRQTLGQGPEFLTYFQNEAQLEKSRLLSDRFSAERPKGSFSTLEIQRTEQGDSAMYLCASSLGTTSVSYNEQFFGPGTRLTVL.

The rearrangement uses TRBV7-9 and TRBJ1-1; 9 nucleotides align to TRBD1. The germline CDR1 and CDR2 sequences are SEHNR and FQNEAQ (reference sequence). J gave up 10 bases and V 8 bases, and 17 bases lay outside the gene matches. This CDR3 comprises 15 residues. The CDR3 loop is CASARGTGRQSAAFF. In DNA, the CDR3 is TGTGCCAGCGCCCGGGGGACAGGGCGACAATCTGCAGCTTTCTTT.

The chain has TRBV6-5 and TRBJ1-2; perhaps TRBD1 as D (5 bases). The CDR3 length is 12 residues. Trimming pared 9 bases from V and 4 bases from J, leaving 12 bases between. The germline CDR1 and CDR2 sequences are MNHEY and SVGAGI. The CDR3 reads CASSTESYGYTF. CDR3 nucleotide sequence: TGTGCCAGTTCGACAGAAAGCTATGGCTACACCTTC.